This T cell receptor beta chain was captured in a study of OX40 agonist ivuxolimab in advanced cancers. At the level of the study: Dose-escalation cases comprised hepatocellular carcinoma, melanoma, renal cell or head and neck cancer. Study-wide results and caveats: Partial responders treated at 0.1-3.0 mg/kg exhibited clonal expansion among the lowest measured.

Clones were sequenced by immunoSEQ multiplex PCR, and TCRdb holds only the in-frame ones, with some missing. Of more than 60,000 clones listed, approximately 86% are singletons. V lost 6 bases, J lost 7 bases, and 10 bases stayed unmatched. The CDR3 covers 15 residues. Germline assignment: CDR1 LNHDA and CDR2 SQIVND (reference sequence). Comments on this clone: Its antigen remains unidentified.

The rearrangement links TRBV19 to TRBJ2-1, with TRBD1 matching 9 bases. The sequence was collected from an adult with an advanced solid tumor such as melanoma, head and neck, liver or kidney cancer. Sequencing used CD4+ or CD8+ T cells sorted from blood, obtained in a trial of the OX40 agonist ivuxolimab. In DNA form, the CDR3 reads TGTGCCAGTAGGCTAGTGACAGGGGGAGGGAATGAGCAGTTCTTC. This codes for CASRLVTGGGNEQFF.